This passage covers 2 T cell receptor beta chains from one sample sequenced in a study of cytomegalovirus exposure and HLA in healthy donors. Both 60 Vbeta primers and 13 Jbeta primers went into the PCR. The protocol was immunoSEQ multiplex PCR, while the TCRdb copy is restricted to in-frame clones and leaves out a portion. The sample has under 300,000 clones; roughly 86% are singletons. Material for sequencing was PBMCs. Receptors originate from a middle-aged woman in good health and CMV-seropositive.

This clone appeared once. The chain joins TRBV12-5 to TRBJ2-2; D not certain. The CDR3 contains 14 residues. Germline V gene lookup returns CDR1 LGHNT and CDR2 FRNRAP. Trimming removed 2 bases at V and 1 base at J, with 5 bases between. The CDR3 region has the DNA TGTGCTAGTGGTTTGTTACAGAACACCGGGGAGCTGTTTTTT. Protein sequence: CASGLLQNTGELFF.

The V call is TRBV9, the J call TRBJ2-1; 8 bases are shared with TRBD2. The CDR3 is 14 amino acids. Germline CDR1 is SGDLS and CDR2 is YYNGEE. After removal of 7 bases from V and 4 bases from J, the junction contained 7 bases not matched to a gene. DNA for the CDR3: TGTGCCAGCCGGCCGGGAGGGGGGTACAATGAGCAGTTCTTC. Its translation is CASRPGGGYNEQFF.